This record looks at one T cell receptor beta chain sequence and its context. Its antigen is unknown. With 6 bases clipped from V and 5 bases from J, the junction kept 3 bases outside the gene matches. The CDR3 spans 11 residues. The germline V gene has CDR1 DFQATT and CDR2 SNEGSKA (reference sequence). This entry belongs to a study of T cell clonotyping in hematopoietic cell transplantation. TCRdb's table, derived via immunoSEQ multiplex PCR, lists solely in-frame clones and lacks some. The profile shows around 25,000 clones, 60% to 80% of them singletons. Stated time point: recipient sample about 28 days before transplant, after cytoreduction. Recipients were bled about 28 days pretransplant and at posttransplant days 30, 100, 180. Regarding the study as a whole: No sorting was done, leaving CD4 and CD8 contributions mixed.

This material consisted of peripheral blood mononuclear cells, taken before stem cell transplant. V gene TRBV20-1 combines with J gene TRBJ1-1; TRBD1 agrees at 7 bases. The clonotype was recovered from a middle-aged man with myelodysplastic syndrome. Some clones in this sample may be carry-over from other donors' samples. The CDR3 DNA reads TGCAGTGCCGTCAGGGGGACTGAAGCTTTCTTT. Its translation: CSAVRGTEAFF.